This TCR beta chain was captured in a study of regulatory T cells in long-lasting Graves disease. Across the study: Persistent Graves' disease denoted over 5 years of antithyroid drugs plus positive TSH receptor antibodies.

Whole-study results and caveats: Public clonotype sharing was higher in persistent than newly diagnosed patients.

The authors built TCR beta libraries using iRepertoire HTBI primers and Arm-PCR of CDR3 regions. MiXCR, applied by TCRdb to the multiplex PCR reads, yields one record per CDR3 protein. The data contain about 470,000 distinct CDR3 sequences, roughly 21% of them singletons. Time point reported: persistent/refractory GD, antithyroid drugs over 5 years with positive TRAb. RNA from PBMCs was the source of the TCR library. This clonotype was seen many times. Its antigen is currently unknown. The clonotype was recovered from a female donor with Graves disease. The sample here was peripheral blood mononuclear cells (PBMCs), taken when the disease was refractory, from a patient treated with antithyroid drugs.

The CDR3 region is CAISPDRVASYEQYF. CDR3 sequence (DNA): TGTGCCATCAGTCCCGACAGGGTTGCTTCCTACGAGCAGTACTTC. The rearrangement joins TRBV10-3 to TRBJ2-7, with 7 bases aligning to TRBD1. V lost 5 bases and J lost 1; bases outside the gene matches: 8. Germline V gene data show CDR1 as ENHRY and CDR2 as SYGVKD. The CDR3 loop spans 15 amino acids.